A selection of T cell receptor beta chains follows, all from one sample in a study of technical replicates of blood from a handful of donors. Measured with immunoSEQ multiplex PCR; TCRdb has only the in-frame clones, and not every one. This table has more than 60,000 clones, approximately 95% appearing once. The sequencing sample was made of T cells isolated from PBMCs. The receptors were sampled from a human donor in good health. Each CDR3 is given with its conserved first and last residue. The D gene is left open where the match is weak. Part of the rows lack a size; the others show once, few, many or a class for expanded clones.

d_gene	v_gene	abundance	j_gene	CDR3nt	CDR3aa
TRBD2	TRBV4-1	NA	TRBJ2-5	TGCGCCAGCAGCCAAGAGACTAGCATCCGAGAGACCCAGTACTTC	CASSQETSIRETQYF
NA	TRBV5-6	NA	TRBJ2-2	TGTGCCAGCAGCTTGGCCTCGGGGTTGGGCACCGGGGAGCTGTTTTTT	CASSLASGLGTGELFF
NA	TRBV10-3	NA	TRBJ1-1	TGTGCCATCAGTGAGATGAGGAACACTGAAGCTTTCTTT	CAISEMRNTEAFF
NA	TRBV5-4	NA	TRBJ2-2	TGTGCCAGCAGCTTGGCCGGGAACACCGGGGAGCTGTTTTTT	CASSLAGNTGELFF
NA	TRBV7-9	NA	TRBJ2-5	TGTGCCAGCAGCTTAGTCCTAGTTGAGACCCAGTACTTC	CASSLVLVETQYF
TRBD2	TRBV11-1	NA	TRBJ2-5	TGTGCCAGCAGCTTACCCAGGTCTAGCGGGGAACAAGAGACCCAGTACTTC	CASSLPRSSGEQETQYF
NA	TRBV4-1	NA	TRBJ1-4	TGCGCCAGCAGCCAAGCCTTTCCTAATGAAAAACTGTTTTTT	CASSQAFPNEKLFF
NA	TRBV30	NA	TRBJ2-3	TGTGCCTGGAGTGAGGGGGTTAGCACAGATACGCAGTATTTT	CAWSEGVSTDTQYF
TRBD2	TRBV10-3	NA	TRBJ2-5	TGTGCCATCAGTGACGGGACTAGCGGGAGGGCGGGTGAGACCCAGTACTTC	CAISDGTSGRAGETQYF
NA	TRBV6-5	NA	TRBJ1-4	TGTGCCAGCAGTTACACGGGGGATATTAATGAAAAACTGTTTTTT	CASSYTGDINEKLFF
NA	TRBV18	NA	TRBJ1-1	TGTGCCAGCTCACCCACTCCGGGTGAAGCGGCTTTCTTT	CASSPTPGEAAFF
NA	TRBV11-3	NA	TRBJ2-1	TGTGCCAGCAGCTTGTTGGGCCACCACAATGAGCAGTTCTTC	CASSLLGHHNEQFF
NA	TRBV7-9	NA	TRBJ2-1	TGTGCCAGCAGCCGCTGGGGGGGCGTTGAGCAGTTCTTC	CASSRWGGVEQFF
NA	TRBV7-8	NA	TRBJ2-7	TGTGCCAGCAGCCCTGGGAGGAACGAGCAGTACTTC	CASSPGRNEQYF
NA	TRBV9	once	TRBJ1-3	TGTGCCAGCAGCGTAGGGGCAGGGCGGGGAGGAAACACCATATATTTT	CASSVGAGRGGNTIYF
NA	TRBV30	NA	TRBJ1-1	TGTGCCTGGATGATCCTCCCTATGGTAGCTGAAGCTTTCTTT	CAWMILPMVAEAFF
TRBD1	TRBV6-5	NA	TRBJ2-7	TGTGCCAGCAGTTACGGGACAGGGAGAGGCGACGAGCAGTACTTC	CASSYGTGRGDEQYF
NA	TRBV11-2	NA	TRBJ2-7	TGTGCCAGCAGCTTAGCAGGCAGGCCGCCCTACGAGCAGTACTTC	CASSLAGRPPYEQYF
TRBD2	TRBV5-1	NA	TRBJ2-3	TGCGCCAGCAGCCCTAGCGGGGGGGATTCTAGCACAGATACGCAGTATTTT	CASSPSGGDSSTDTQYF
NA	TRBV10-2	NA	TRBJ1-2	TGCGCCAGCAAAAGCCGGTCGGGAGGGACTGGCTACACCTTC	CASKSRSGGTGYTF
TRBD1	TRBV10-1	NA	TRBJ2-7	TGCGCCAGCAGCGACCGACAGGGAGAGCAGTACTTC	CASSDRQGEQYF
NA	TRBV28	NA	TRBJ2-7	TGTGCCAGCAGCCGTCCCAGTGGCTCCCTTGGGCAGTACTTC	CASSRPSGSLGQYF
NA	TRBV4-1	NA	TRBJ1-2	TGCGCCAGCAGCCAAGCGGGACTCAAACCCAACTATGGCTACACCTTC	CASSQAGLKPNYGYTF
NA	TRBV11-2	NA	TRBJ2-3	TGTGCCAGCAGCTTAGTCGAGAGCTCGACAGATACGCAGTATTTT	CASSLVESSTDTQYF
NA	TRBV18	NA	TRBJ1-2	TGTGCCAGCTCATCCTACACAGGGACCGATAACTATGGCTACACCTTC	CASSSYTGTDNYGYTF
NA	TRBV7-9	NA	TRBJ2-1	TGTGCCAGCAGCTCCCCGAGCATCTCAAATGAGCAGTTCTTC	CASSSPSISNEQFF
TRBD1	TRBV2	NA	TRBJ1-5	TGTGCCAGCAGTGGGACAGGGGGCGATCAGCCCCAGCATTTT	CASSGTGGDQPQHF
TRBD1	TRBV25-1	NA	TRBJ2-5	TGTGCCAGCAGTCCGGACAGGGGGCGAAGTCGGCAAGAGACCCAGTACTTC	CASSPDRGRSRQETQYF
NA	TRBV29-1	NA	TRBJ1-3	TGCAGCGTTGGCGGGGAGATCTCTGGAAACACCATATATTTT	CSVGGEISGNTIYF
NA	TRBV5-1	NA	TRBJ2-7	TGCGCCAGCAGCCTGGGTGGGGCAGGATCCTACGAGCAGTACTTC	CASSLGGAGSYEQYF
NA	TRBV29-1	NA	TRBJ2-7	TGCAGCGTGGGAGGGGGGCGTAGCGAGCAGTACTTC	CSVGGGRSEQYF
TRBD1	TRBV5-1	NA	TRBJ2-1	TGCGCCAGCAGCCGGGGACAGGGGGCGAACAATGAGCAGTTCTTC	CASSRGQGANNEQFF
TRBD2	TRBV28	NA	TRBJ2-3	TGTGCCAGCAGTTTAGTGAGAGCGGGAGGTAGTACAGATACGCAGTATTTT	CASSLVRAGGSTDTQYF
NA	TRBV20-1	NA	TRBJ2-1	TGCAGTGCTCATGACAATGAGCAGTTCTTC	CSAHDNEQFF
TRBD1	TRBV15	few	TRBJ1-5	TGTGCCACCAGCAGGGGGACAGGGGCCCAGCCCCAGCATTTT	CATSRGTGAQPQHF
NA	TRBV10-2	NA	TRBJ2-1	TGCGCCAGCAGTGATTTTAGTATTTCGGGTGAGCAGTTCTTC	CASSDFSISGEQFF
NA	TRBV15	NA	TRBJ2-3	TGTGCCACACAAACGGGGGGCTTCACAGATACGCAGTATTTT	CATQTGGFTDTQYF
TRBD1	TRBV19	NA	TRBJ2-7	TGTGCCAGTAGGACAAGGACAGGGAACGAGCAGTACTTC	CASRTRTGNEQYF